Shown below are 6 T cell receptor beta chains from a single sample sequenced in a study of beta chain features in type 1 diabetes (dated by TCRdb to 2016 to 2019). The method behind the library was the immunoSEQ multiplex PCR assay. The High Capacity cDNA Reverse Transcription Kit was used to reverse transcribe all of the isolated RNA, meaning that expressed TCRB transcripts were what got sequenced. TCRdb carries this immuneACCESS record with in-frame sequences only. Its versions omit some clonotypes, under half of them owing to an unresolved V gene in the studies checked, with the rest unexplained. The table for this sample lists approximately 300,000 clones; 11% of them were counted only once. Of the sample, approximately 0.016% falls within the top ten clones. The specimen sequenced was naive CD4+ T cells from blood. The sample's cell subset or site label is to be understood as: true naive CD4+ T cells. The receptors were sampled from a woman under 40 in good health.

As regards this clone: In the same sample, other DNA sequences code for this CDR3. This rearrangement joins TRBV28 to TRBJ1-2, with D possibly matching TRBD1 (5 bases). The ends were cut back, 3 bases at V and 2 bases at J, with 7 bases in the middle. From germline, CDR1 is MDHEN and CDR2 SYDVKM. The CDR3 extends over 13 amino acids. In nucleotides, the CDR3 is TGTGCCAGCAGTTTCGGGGGGAACTATGGCTACACCTTC. This gives the protein CASSFGGNYGYTF.

This clone occurred a few times. The genes are TRBV15 and TRBJ2-2, with TRBD1 matching 9 bases. This CDR3 has 14 amino acids. CDR1 and CDR2 (germline): LNHNV, YYDKDF (reference sequence). The ends lost 1 base at V and 7 bases at J; junction bases unmatched: 1. As DNA, the CDR3 is TGTGCCACCAGCAGAGGACAGGGGGGCGGGGAGCTGTTTTTT. Amino acid sequence: CATSRGQGGGELFF.

The rearrangement joins TRBV6-5 to TRBJ1-1; D possibly corresponds to TRBD1 (6 bases). CDR1 and CDR2 from the germline V gene are MNHEY and SVGAGI. Trimming left V 3 bases short and J 5 bases short, with 16 bases between. The CDR3 length is 15 residues. CDR3 sequence (DNA): TGTGCCAGCAGTTATTCCGGGACACGAACTACTGAAGCTTTCTTT. Protein product: CASSYSGTRTTEAFF.

In this sample, this clone turned up a few times. This sequence joins TRBV2 and TRBJ2-2; a weak D match, TRBD1 (5 bases). Germline CDR1 SNHLY, CDR2 FYNNEI. There are 16 residues in the CDR3. V shed 3 bases and J shed 0 bases, with 11 bases lying between them. The CDR3 nucleotides read TGTGCCAGCAGTGACCAGGGTCAGGCGAACACCGGGGAGCTGTTTTTT. As protein: CASSDQGQANTGELFF.

The J gene is TRBJ2-2, the V gene TRBV29-1; TRBD1 agrees at 11 bases. Germline CDR1 SQVTM, CDR2 ANQGSEA. J gave up 7 bases and V 4 bases, and 8 bases lay outside the gene matches. The CDR3 has 15 amino acids. The CDR3 DNA reads as TGCAGCGTTGTTAGGACAGGGGGCGCAGGCGGGGAGCTGTTTTTT. Translated: CSVVRTGGAGGELFF.

In its sample, this clone was seen once. This chain connects TRBV28 to TRBJ2-1; 12 positions agree with TRBD2. The CDR3 spans 15 residues. The ends lost 6 bases at V and 6 bases at J; junction bases unmatched: 6. Looked up from germline, CDR1 is MDHEN and CDR2 is SYDVKM. The CDR3 here is CASSRPSGRGNEQFF. The CDR3 nucleotides are TGTGCCAGCAGCCGCCCTAGCGGGAGGGGCAATGAGCAGTTCTTC.